This T cell receptor (beta chain) was recovered during a study of shared clonotypes between healthy human individuals. The repertoire was sequenced with immunoSEQ multiplex PCR; TCRdb's copy has only in-frame clones and lacks some. The table records roughly 1 million clones, approximately 70% of them present only once. V dropped 6 bases and J dropped 2; count of bases not matched to a gene: 9. The CDR3 totals 15 residues. Germline CDR1 reads MNHNS; CDR2 reads SASEGT. The rearrangement uses TRBV6-1 and TRBJ2-7, with 8 positions matching TRBD1. Source material: memory CD4+ T cells sorted from blood. Stated subset: CD45RA-negative fraction. This TCR derives from a man younger than 30 in good health. CDR3 in amino acids: CASRESGGAPYEQYF. The CDR3 nucleotides read TGTGCCAGCAGGGAATCAGGGGGCGCCCCCTACGAGCAGTACTTC.